A single sample is the source of the 23 T cell receptor beta chains below, sequenced in a study of T-cell reconstitution after alpha-beta-depleted transplantation in children. The TCRbeta library incorporated unique molecular identifiers. TCRdb called the PCR reads again in MiXCR, with one record for every CDR3 protein. The sample consists of about 440,000 distinct CDR3 sequences, over 40% of them appearing once. The sequencing used PBMCs, collected before TCRalphabeta/CD19-depleted stem cell transplant. The receptors stem from a girl aged 2 to 9 with aplastic anemia, due to receive a stem cell transplant.

This clonotype was seen at least ten times. The chain joins TRBV4-1 to TRBJ2-1; no definite D call. Germline V gene data show CDR1 as MGHRA and CDR2 as YSYEKL. This CDR3 comprises 12 residues. Trimming cost V 1 base and J 9 bases, with 7 bases left between them. CDR3 DNA sequence: TGCGCCAGCAGCCAAGTTTTAGGTGAGCAGTTCTTC. Its translation is CASSQVLGEQFF.

The rearrangement links TRBV15 to TRBJ1-1, with 11 nucleotides matching TRBD1. The CDR3 is 15 amino acids. Germline V gene sequence: CDR1 LNHNV, CDR2 YYDKDF (reference sequence). The junction had 3 bases not matched to a gene; V was cut back by 3 bases and J by 3 bases. CDR3 residues: CATSSGTGGYTEAFF. In DNA form, the CDR3 reads TGTGCCACCAGCAGCGGGACAGGGGGGTACACTGAAGCTTTCTTT.

This clonotype was seen a few times. This rearrangement joins TRBV20-1 to TRBJ2-5; possible D gene TRBD2, 5 bases. Germline CDR1 is DFQATT and CDR2 is SNEGSKA (reference sequence). Deletions cut 5 bases from V and 1 base from J, with 17 bases between. This CDR3 comprises 15 residues. The CDR3 nucleotides are TGCAGTGCTCTCGTCCCCGGGCGGGTCCAAGAGACCCAGTACTTC. It encodes CSALVPGRVQETQYF.

CDR3 sequence: CASSLAPGSFYEQYF. DNA for the CDR3: TGTGCCAGCAGCTTAGCGCCCGGGAGTTTCTACGAGCAGTACTTC. The J gene is TRBJ2-7, the V gene TRBV7-2, with D tentatively TRBD2 (6 bases). CDR3 length: 15 residues. The V gene's germline CDR1 is SGHTA and CDR2 FQGNSA. Trimming took off 0 bases at V and 3 bases at J, with 12 bases between the two ends.

Ten or more counts support this clonotype. This chain links TRBV7-2 with TRBJ2-1, with 10 nucleotides matching TRBD2. Germline CDR1 reads SGHTA; CDR2 reads FQGNSA. Trimming at V came to 8 bases and at J to 9 bases, leaving 16 bases not matched to a gene. The CDR3 sequence is 16 residues long. DNA for the CDR3: TGTGCCAGCTCCAAGCAGAGCGGGAGGGCCTTCGGTGAGCAGTTCTTC. It codes for CASSKQSGRAFGEQFF.

The chain uses TRBV20-1 and TRBJ2-7, with D unresolved. V lost 3 bases to trimming and J lost 0 bases, with 9 bases between them. Germline V lookup: CDR1 DFQATT, CDR2 SNEGSKA (reference sequence). The CDR3 is 13 residues long. DNA of the CDR3: TGCAGTGCTAGTCTGAGGATCTCCTACGAGCAGTACTTC. This sequence encodes CSASLRISYEQYF.

This clonotype was counted only a few times. The junction shows a germline mismatch at one end, possibly a read error. V is TRBV6-5 and J is TRBJ1-2; 7 positions agree with TRBD1. Germline V gives CDR1 MNHEY, CDR2 SVGAGI. The CDR3 totals 17 residues. CDR3 loop: CASSYPQPGTADYGYTF. CDR3 DNA: TGTGCCAGCAGTTACCCTCAGCCAGGGACAGCGGACTATGGATACACCTTC.

This clonotype was found a few times. This chain links TRBV20-1 with TRBJ2-3; D is unclear. Germline V CDR1 and CDR2: DFQATT, SNEGSKA (reference sequence). CDR3 size: 14 residues. Here the CDR3 reads CSVAGPAMGDTQYF. DNA for the CDR3: TGCAGCGTCGCCGGACCCGCAATGGGAGATACGCAGTATTTT.

The gene calls are TRBV6-1 and TRBJ2-5; D is possibly TRBD2 (6 bases). Trimming took off 5 bases at V and 0 bases at J, with 16 bases between the two ends. Per germline, CDR1 MNHNS and CDR2 SASEGT. The CDR3 spans 16 residues. CDR3 bases: TGTGCCAGCAGTACACGTCGGGGAGGAGACCAAGAGACCCAGTACTTC. Residues: CASSTRRGGDQETQYF.

The genes are TRBV7-9 and TRBJ1-1, with D unresolved. The V gene's germline CDR1 is SEHNR and CDR2 FQNEAQ (reference sequence). Trimming cost V 5 bases and J 5 bases, with 15 bases left between them. CDR3 length equals 14 residues. The CDR3 is CASSQVRVETEAFF. As DNA, the CDR3 is TGTGCCAGCAGCCAGGTCCGGGTTGAGACTGAAGCTTTCTTT. The full variable domain, in which reference TRBV7-9 and TRBJ1-1 provide the parts outside the CDR3, is DTGVSQNPRHKITKRGQNVTFRCDPISEHNRLYWYRQTLGQGPEFLTYFQNEAQLEKSRLLSDRFSAERPKGSFSTLEIQRTEQGDSAMYLCASSQVRVETEAFFGQGTRLTVV.

This clonotype was picked up many times. The genes are TRBV14 and TRBJ2-2; D unclear. Trimming took 1 base from V and 5 from J, leaving 23 bases between them. Germline values: CDR1 SGHDN, CDR2 FVKESK. The CDR3 runs 19 residues. CDR3 coding DNA: TGTGCCAGCAGCCAAGGCCTATATATGAGTCCCGTCCGAACCGGGGAGCTGTTTTTT. It specifies CASSQGLYMSPVRTGELFF.

This clonotype was seen many times. The genes are TRBV3-1 and TRBJ1-1; 9 bases agree with TRBD1. Germline V lookup: CDR1 LGHDT, CDR2 YNNKEL (reference sequence). The CDR3 extends over 12 amino acids. J was trimmed by 10 bases and V by 4 bases; bases with no gene match: 4. The DNA of the CDR3 is TGTGCCAGCAGCCTAAACAGGGGGCCAGCTTTCTTT. It is translated as CASSLNRGPAFF.

On this clonotype itself: This may arise from a read error, as a much more abundant clone is one base away. The CDR3 DNA reads TGTGCCAGCAGCCCGAGCGGGAAGTCGTACAATAAGCAGTTCTTC. This encodes CASSPSGKSYNKQFF. The J gene is TRBJ2-1, the V gene TRBV12-3 or TRBV12-4; 7 positions agree with TRBD2. This CDR3 spans 15 amino acids.

Ten or more counts support this clonotype. This sequence joins TRBV12-3 or TRBV12-4 and TRBJ2-2; no clear D gene. V was cut by 7 bases and J by 6 bases, with 6 bases left in between. The CDR3 has 11 residues. Here the CDR3 reads CASTLAGELFF. The CDR3 DNA follows: TGTGCCAGCACCCTGGCCGGGGAGCTGTTTTTT.

V is TRBV20-1 and J is TRBJ1-5; maybe TRBD1 (5 bases). CDR1 and CDR2 from the germline V gene are DFQATT and SNEGSKA (reference sequence). The CDR3 has 13 amino acids. The ends were cut back, 2 bases at V and 3 bases at J, with 8 bases in the middle. This CDR3 is CSARMGVNQPQHF. CDR3 nucleotide sequence: TGCAGTGCTAGAATGGGGGTCAATCAGCCCCAGCATTTT.

J is TRBJ1-5 and V is TRBV9; D gene unclear. This CDR3 has 15 residues. Germline CDR1 and CDR2: SGDLS and YYNGEE. V dropped 4 bases and J dropped 0 bases, with 11 bases sitting between them. The CDR3 protein is CASSPYTDSNQPQHF. In DNA, the CDR3 is TGTGCCAGCAGCCCGTACACAGATAGCAATCAGCCCCAGCATTTT.

This chain connects TRBV12-3 or TRBV12-4 to TRBJ2-1; tentatively, D is TRBD2 (6 bases). Trimming pared 7 bases from V and 8 bases from J, leaving 24 bases between. CDR3 size: 16 residues. CDR3 in amino acids: CASTLRRASLGDEQFF. The CDR3 coding sequence is TGTGCCAGCACTCTCCGGAGGGCTAGTTTAGGCGATGAGCAGTTCTTC.

The chain combines TRBV14 with TRBJ2-7, with TRBD1 as a possible D gene (6 bases). The germline gives CDR1 SGHDN, CDR2 FVKESK. The ends were cut back, 6 bases at V and 3 bases at J, with 9 bases in the middle. CDR3 length equals 12 residues. The CDR3 here is CASRQTGYEQYF. DNA of the CDR3: TGTGCCAGCAGACAGACAGGCTACGAGCAGTACTTC.

As regards this clonotype: At one end the junction does not follow the germline gene, possibly because of a read error. The chain links TRBV7-8 to TRBJ2-1, with 7 bases that match TRBD1. The CDR3 covers 12 residues. The germline V gene encodes CDR1 SGHVS and CDR2 FQNEAQ. For the CDR3, the DNA is TGTGCCAGCAGCTTAGGATCAGGTAGACAGGGCTTC. Translating gives CASSLGSGRQGF. The entire variable domain, with the rest obtained from reference TRBV7-8 and TRBJ2-1, is as follows: GAGVSQSPRYKVAKRGQDVALRCDPISGHVSLFWYQQALGQGPEFLTYFQNEAQLDKSGLPSDRFFAERPEGSVSTLKIQRTQQEDSAVYLCASSLGSGRQGFGPGTRLTVL.

This chain joins TRBV21-1 and TRBJ1-5. TRBV21-1 is designated a pseudogene. This CDR3 contains 15 residues. The CDR3 DNA follows: TGTGCCAGCAGCAAAGGGGAGGGAAGAGATCAGCCCCAGCATTTT. It is translated as CASSKGEGRDQPQHF.

In its sample, this clonotype was seen many times. The gene calls are TRBV2 and TRBJ1-4; TRBD1 matches at 9 bases. Germline CDR1 and CDR2: SNHLY and FYNNEI. The CDR3 length is 15 residues. J was trimmed by 7 bases and V by 8 bases; bases with no gene match: 11. Written as DNA, the CDR3 is TGTGCCAGCGGCTTACAGGGGGCTCATGCTGAAAAACTGTTTTTT. Encoded protein: CASGLQGAHAEKLFF.

A remark on this clonotype: One end of the junction does not line up with germline, which may come from a read error. This sequence joins TRBV20-1 and TRBJ2-1, with D possibly being TRBD2 (5 bases). The germline V gene has CDR1 DFQATT and CDR2 SNEGSKA (reference sequence). The CDR3 has 15 amino acids. CDR3 nucleotides: TGCAGTGCTAGAGATACGGGGAGTGCCTACAATGGGCAGTTCTTC. Translating it yields CSARDTGSAYNGQFF.

CDR3 in amino acids: CSAIWGNTQYF. As DNA, the CDR3 is TGCAGTGCTATATGGGGAAATACGCAGTATTTT. V and J are TRBV20-1 and TRBJ2-3; D remains ambiguous. With 4 bases removed from V and 7 bases from J, the gap between germline ends came to 9 bases. The germline gives CDR1 DFQATT, CDR2 SNEGSKA (reference sequence). This CDR3 comprises 11 residues.